Presented here are 16 T cell receptor beta chains from one specimen sequenced in a study of molecular identifiers for immune sequencing clone quantification. In TCRdb, the PCR reads were re-called with MiXCR into one record per CDR3 protein. The table includes some 650,000 distinct CDR3 sequences, 15% to 20% detected once. Sequencing was carried out using naive CD8+ T cells from blood, with Jurkat cell RNA spiked in. The subset: FACS-sorted CD8+CD4-CCR7+CD45RA+ naive T cells. These receptors came from a human donor in good health. Some libraries in this study had Jurkat cell RNA spiked in.

This clonotype occurred a few times. The chain carries TRBV11-2 and TRBJ1-2; 9 positions match TRBD1. CDR3 length: 14 residues. Looked up from germline, CDR1 is SGHAT and CDR2 is FQNNGV. V lost 4 bases, J lost 4 bases, and 4 bases stayed unmatched. The CDR3, as DNA: TGTGCCAGCAGCTCAACAGGGGGCGTCTATGGCTACACCTTC. Its protein product is CASSSTGGVYGYTF.

This clonotype was seen only a few times. The CDR3 protein is CASTSGTKIYF. The CDR3 bases are TGTGCCAGCACCTCCGGGACGAAGATATATTTT. This rearrangement joins TRBV5-6 to TRBJ1-3; a weak D match, TRBD1 (5 bases). The V gene's germline CDR1 is SGHDT and CDR2 YYEEEE. This CDR3 region has 11 residues. Trimming took off 6 bases at V and 13 bases at J, with 14 bases between the two ends.

This clonotype was seen many times. The J gene is TRBJ1-5, the V gene TRBV19; D not resolved. Trimming left V 3 bases short and J 7 bases short, with 13 bases between. CDR1 and CDR2 from the germline V gene are LNHDA and SQIVND (reference sequence). The CDR3 contains 14 residues. The chain's CDR3 is CASSIVGILQPQHF. Here the CDR3 DNA reads TGTGCCAGTAGTATTGTGGGGATCCTACAGCCCCAGCATTTT.

This clonotype was seen repeatedly, ten times or more. This chain links TRBV28 with TRBJ1-4; perhaps TRBD1 as D (5 bases). In germline, CDR1 is MDHEN, CDR2 SYDVKM. The CDR3 extends over 16 amino acids. V was shortened by 2 bases and J by 8 bases, with 18 bases between the two germline ends. CDR3 loop: CASSLARGRGREKLFF. CDR3 sequence (DNA): TGTGCCAGCAGTTTAGCCCGGGGCCGCGGTAGGGAAAAACTGTTTTTT.

This clonotype was counted many times. The chain uses TRBV20-1 and TRBJ2-7; 12 bases fit TRBD2. CDR3 length: 15 residues. Losses at the gene ends were 4 bases for V and 3 bases for J; bases not matched to a gene: 7. Per germline, CDR1 DFQATT and CDR2 SNEGSKA (reference sequence). CDR3 region: CSAIPTSGSGYEQYF. CDR3 DNA sequence: TGCAGTGCTATTCCGACTAGCGGGAGCGGCTACGAGCAGTACTTC.

With regard to this clonotype: Given a much more abundant clone one base away, this may be a read error. The rearrangement links TRBV28 to TRBJ2-3, with 10 bases identical to TRBD2. CDR1 and CDR2 from the germline V gene are MDHEN and SYDVKM. The CDR3 covers 15 residues. CDR3 bases: TGTGCCAGCAGTGTGAGGGGGCTAGCGGGAGATACGCAGTGTTTT. Amino acids: CASSVRGLAGDTQCF.

This clonotype has a count of ten or more. The J gene is TRBJ2-7, the V gene TRBV29-1; 9 nucleotides line up with TRBD2. The CDR3 is made up of 14 amino acids. Germline-derived CDR1 and CDR2 are SQVTM and ANQGSEA. V was clipped by 1 base and J by 3 bases; unmatched bases: 4. CDR3 nucleotides: TGCAGCGTTGAAGGGTCTAGCGGGGACTACGAGCAGTACTTC. Its protein product is CSVEGSSGDYEQYF.

There are a few counts of this clonotype. One end of the junction varies from germline; a read error may be responsible. V usage is TRBV4-3 and J usage is TRBJ2-7; tentative D call: TRBD1 (6 bases). This CDR3 has 13 residues. Germline lookup yields CDR1 LGHNA and CDR2 YSLEER. CDR3 sequence: CAGSPGHNYEQYF. CDR3 sequence (DNA): TGCGCCGGCAGCCCGGGACATAACTACGAGCAGTACTTC.

This clonotype was recorded at least ten times. The V and J genes are TRBV27 and TRBJ1-5; D is unresolved. Germline lookup yields CDR1 MNHEY and CDR2 SMNVEV (reference sequence). V gave up 3 bases and J gave up 4 bases, with 7 bases separating them. This CDR3 has 13 residues. The CDR3 nucleotides are TGTGCCAGCAGTTTTGGGGTGAATCAGCCCCAGCATTTT. Translated, it gives CASSFGVNQPQHF.

The sample holds many counts of this clonotype. The gene calls are TRBV7-8 and TRBJ1-2, with 8 positions matching TRBD1. This CDR3 contains 16 residues. The ends lost 4 bases at V and 6 bases at J; junction bases unmatched: 13. Germline CDR1 SGHVS, CDR2 FQNEAQ. The CDR3 region is CASSSSNNAGGNGYTF. The DNA for the CDR3 is TGTGCCAGCAGCTCCTCTAACAATGCAGGGGGCAATGGCTACACCTTC.

The table lists this clonotype with a few counts. The chain carries TRBV4-3 and TRBJ1-5; weak D call: TRBD1 (5 bases). V lost 0 bases, J lost 9 bases, and 15 bases lay in between. The CDR3 length is 15 residues. Germline V gene sequence: CDR1 LGHNA, CDR2 YSLEER. The CDR3 nucleotides are TGCGCCAGCAGCCAAGATTGGGGGGGAGCGAGGCCCCAGCATTTT. It specifies CASSQDWGGARPQHF.

In its sample, this clonotype was seen many times. This sequence joins TRBV29-1 and TRBJ2-1; 9 bases are shared with TRBD1. V lost 6 bases and J lost 8; bases outside the gene matches: 5. The CDR3 covers 12 residues. The germline gives CDR1 SQVTM, CDR2 ANQGSEA. CDR3: CSVGTGSYEQFF. CDR3 bases: TGCAGCGTCGGGACAGGGAGTTATGAGCAGTTCTTC.

In its sample, this clonotype was seen a few times. This chain joins TRBV4-1 and TRBJ2-7; 8 nucleotides line up with TRBD1. Unmatched junction bases numbered 4, after V lost 0 bases and J lost 3 bases. Germline V gene sequence: CDR1 MGHRA, CDR2 YSYEKL. The CDR3 has 15 amino acids. CDR3: CASSQEQTGVYEQYF. Written as DNA, the CDR3 is TGCGCCAGCAGCCAAGAACAGACAGGGGTCTACGAGCAGTACTTC.

This clonotype was seen a handful of times. The V call is TRBV5-6, the J call TRBJ2-5, with TRBD2 identical over 7 bases. CDR3 length: 15 amino acids. The ends lost 3 bases at V and 3 bases at J; junction bases unmatched: 8. Germline CDR1 is SGHDT and CDR2 is YYEEEE. This CDR3 reads CASSSWGGSKETQYF. CDR3 coding DNA: TGTGCCAGCAGCTCATGGGGCGGGAGTAAAGAGACCCAGTACTTC.

In its sample, this clonotype was seen many times. The chain recombines TRBV18 with TRBJ1-1; weak D call: TRBD1 (5 bases). V lost 8 bases, J lost 4 bases, and 11 bases lay in between. In germline, CDR1 is KGHSH, CDR2 LQKENI. The CDR3 is 12 residues long. The CDR3 DNA reads TGTGCCAGCAGCCCCACAGGCACTGAAGCTTTCTTT. Translating it yields CASSPTGTEAFF.

At least ten counts were recorded for this clonotype. The V gene is TRBV12-3 or TRBV12-4, the J gene TRBJ1-2; D unclear. V lost 6 bases to trimming and J lost 9 bases, with 11 bases between them. This CDR3 has 11 residues. CDR3 region: CASRSLYRYTF. DNA of the CDR3: TGTGCCAGCAGGAGCCTGTACCGCTACACCTTC.